The 31 T cell receptor beta chains below were found in one sample sequenced in a study of T-cell reconstitution after alpha-beta-depleted transplantation in children. A library of TCRbeta sequences, prepared with unique molecular identifiers, was generated. From the PCR reads, TCRdb called clonotypes with MiXCR, one entry per CDR3 protein. In the table there are around 530,000 distinct CDR3 sequences, 30% to 35% of which are singletons. The sequences come from PBMCs from the stem cell graft donor, collected from the stem cell graft. The source is a human donor who donated a stem cell graft to a child with aplastic anemia.

J is TRBJ2-5 and V is TRBV5-1, with 8 positions matching TRBD2. The CDR3 is 15 residues long. Germline loops: CDR1 SGHRS, CDR2 YFSETQ. Trimming took 4 bases from V and 3 from J; bases not matched to a gene: 8. The CDR3 DNA reads TGCGCCAGCAGCGCTGATGGGACTAGAAAAGAGACCCAGTACTTC. It translates to CASSADGTRKETQYF. The whole variable domain, filled in from reference TRBV5-1 and TRBJ2-5, reads KAGVTQTPRYLIKTRGQQVTLSCSPISGHRSVSWYQQTPGQGLQFLFEYFSETQRNKGNFPGRFSGRQFSNSRSEMNVSTLELGDSALYLCASSADGTRKETQYFGPGTRLLVL.

The table lists this clonotype with a few counts. The chain is built from TRBV5-1 and TRBJ2-3; D remains unclear. Germline V gene sequence: CDR1 SGHRS, CDR2 YFSETQ. V was shortened by 4 bases and J by 1 base, with 13 bases between the two germline ends. The length of the CDR3 is 15 residues. The CDR3, as DNA: TGCGCCAGCAGCGCGTCAATGGGCGGCACAGATACGCAGTATTTT. Protein sequence: CASSASMGGTDTQYF.

Remarks on this clonotype: A junction end diverges from the germline sequence, so it may reflect a read error. This chain joins TRBV3-1 and TRBJ2-4; possible D gene TRBD2, 6 bases. This CDR3 has 17 residues. Germline CDR1 and CDR2: LGHDT and YNNKEL (reference sequence). The DNA for the CDR3 is TGCGCCAGCAGCCAAGATCCCGCAACGGGAGTCAAAAACATTCAGTACTTC. Its translation: CASSQDPATGVKNIQYF. The whole variable domain, filled in from reference TRBV3-1 and TRBJ2-4, reads DTAVSQTPKYLVTQMGNDKSIKCEQNLGHDTMYWYKQDSKKFLKIMFSYNNKELIINETVPNRFSPKSPDKAHLNLHINSLELGDSAVYFCASSQDPATGVKNIQYFGAGTRLSVL.

V usage is TRBV18 and J usage is TRBJ1-4; D is undetermined. Trimming stripped 5 bases from V and 5 bases from J, with 9 bases between. Germline-derived CDR1 and CDR2 are KGHSH and LQKENI. This CDR3 has 13 amino acids. The CDR3 reads CASSGQQNEKLFF. In DNA, the CDR3 is TGTGCCAGCTCAGGGCAGCAAAATGAAAAACTGTTTTTT.

The sample holds one count of this clonotype. The gene calls are TRBV20-1 and TRBJ2-1; D gene uncertain. V was pared by 0 bases and J by 2 bases, with 20 bases between. The CDR3 covers 18 residues. CDR1 and CDR2 (germline): DFQATT, SNEGSKA (reference sequence). The CDR3 DNA follows: TGCAGTGCTAGAGAGGGGATCCTAAGCGTCAACCCCTACAATGAGCAGTTCTTC. Protein: CSAREGILSVNPYNEQFF.

The chain recombines TRBV5-1 with TRBJ1-5; D call uncertain. The germline V and J ends were trimmed by 0 bases and 3 bases, with 10 bases remaining between them. CDR1 SGHRS and CDR2 YFSETQ come from the germline V gene. This CDR3 has 15 amino acids. CDR3 sequence (DNA): TGCGCCAGCAGCTTGGACGGTCAGTCCAATCAGCCCCAGCATTTT. The encoded protein is CASSLDGQSNQPQHF.

This clonotype was picked up a small number of times. The chain combines TRBV19 with TRBJ2-3; a possible D gene is TRBD2 (6 bases). The CDR3 contains 13 residues. Trimming removed 7 bases from V and 1 base from J, with 9 bases in between. The germline CDR1 and CDR2 sequences are LNHDA and SQIVND (reference sequence). CDR3 sequence: CASNIAGTDTQYF. As DNA, the CDR3 is TGTGCCAGTAACATAGCGGGCACAGATACGCAGTATTTT.

The chain uses TRBV11-2 and TRBJ1-6, with 7 bases identical to TRBD1. V was pared by 6 bases and J by 5 bases, with 7 bases of the junction left unmatched. The CDR3 contains 15 residues. In germline, CDR1 is SGHAT, CDR2 FQNNGV. DNA of the CDR3: TGTGCCAGCAGGAGAGGGGGCAGTAATAATTCACCCCTCCACTTT. As protein: CASRRGGSNNSPLHF.

The chain recombines TRBV5-4 with TRBJ2-1; D could derive from TRBD1 or TRBD2 (5 bases each). This CDR3 has 14 residues. V was cut by 6 bases and J by 5 bases, with 15 bases left in between. CDR1 SGHNT and CDR2 YYREEE come from the germline V gene (reference sequence). This CDR3 is CASTQSGTNNEQFF. CDR3 nucleotide sequence: TGTGCCAGCACCCAATCCGGGACGAACAATGAGCAGTTCTTC.

A few counts support this clonotype. The rearrangement links TRBV5-5 to TRBJ2-2, with D uncertain. Trimming took off 4 bases at V and 1 base at J, with 8 bases between the two ends. This CDR3 is built from 14 residues. Germline V gene sequence: CDR1 SGHKS, CDR2 YYEKEE (reference sequence). CDR3 loop: CASSHQRNTGELFF. CDR3 DNA: TGTGCCAGCAGCCATCAGAGGAACACCGGGGAGCTGTTTTTT.

In this sample, this clonotype turned up a few times. V and J are TRBV7-9 and TRBJ2-2; maybe TRBD2 (6 bases). The CDR3 length is 17 residues. The germline V gene has CDR1 SEHNR and CDR2 FQNEAQ (reference sequence). Deletions cut 5 bases from V and 5 bases from J, with 21 bases between. In nucleotides, the CDR3 is TGTGCCAGCAGCCCACGACTAGATTCTCAGAGAACCGGGGAGCTGTTTTTT. It is translated as CASSPRLDSQRTGELFF. The full variable domain, with the rest looked up from reference TRBV7-9 and TRBJ2-2, is DTGVSQNPRHKITKRGQNVTFRCDPISEHNRLYWYRQTLGQGPEFLTYFQNEAQLEKSRLLSDRFSAERPKGSFSTLEIQRTEQGDSAMYLCASSPRLDSQRTGELFFGEGSRLTVL.

This chain joins TRBV12-3 or TRBV12-4 and TRBJ1-2; TRBD1 matches at 10 bases. V trimming: 4 bases; J trimming: 4 bases; junction bases outside the gene matches: 9. The CDR3 extends over 16 amino acids. CDR3 region: CASSSILGQGGYGYTF. The CDR3 nucleotides are TGTGCCAGCAGTTCCATCCTCGGACAGGGGGGCTATGGCTACACCTTC.

This clonotype was observed a few times. The chain employs TRBV6-2 or TRBV6-3 and TRBJ2-2; 10 nucleotides align to TRBD1. CDR1 MNHEY and CDR2 SVGEGT come from the germline V gene. Germline trimming cut 1 base from V and 6 bases from J; bases unmatched to any gene: 2. The CDR3 sequence is 15 residues long. The CDR3 is CASSYFGQGAGELFF. CDR3 coding DNA: TGTGCCAGCAGTTACTTTGGACAGGGGGCCGGGGAGCTGTTTTTT.

The chain links TRBV5-1 to TRBJ2-1, with 8 positions matching TRBD1. The germline V gene has CDR1 SGHRS and CDR2 YFSETQ. The CDR3 loop spans 14 amino acids. The J segment lost 8 bases and the V segment lost 0 bases, leaving 4 bases of the junction unmatched. Written as DNA, the CDR3 is TGCGCCAGCAGCTTGGGACAGGGGATGGATGAGCAGTTCTTC. Translation gives CASSLGQGMDEQFF.

This clonotype showed up just a few times. This rearrangement joins TRBV6-1 to TRBJ2-7; 10 bases match TRBD2. This CDR3 has 15 amino acids. The V and J ends lost 7 bases and 4 bases, in that order; junction bases with no gene match: 10. CDR1 and CDR2 from the germline V gene are MNHNS and SASEGT. CDR3 sequence (DNA): TGTGCCAGCACCAGCGGGGGGGGCGATAAGTACGAGCAGTACTTC. Protein: CASTSGGGDKYEQYF.

This clonotype was seen a few times. One end of the junction fails to match germline, which may point to a read error. The chain recombines TRBV20-1 with TRBJ2-1; D gene uncertain. From germline, CDR1 is DFQATT and CDR2 SNEGSKA (reference sequence). There are 15 residues in the CDR3. The CDR3 loop reads CSAGEPRSPYNEQFF. As DNA, the CDR3 is TGCAGTGCTGGAGAGCCCCGAAGCCCCTACAATGAGCAGTTCTTC.

This clonotype was detected a few times. The rearrangement uses TRBV7-2 and TRBJ2-7; 7 positions agree with TRBD2. The J segment lost 2 bases and the V segment lost 4 bases, leaving 5 bases of the junction unmatched. Looked up from germline, CDR1 is SGHTA and CDR2 is FQGNSA. The CDR3 is made up of 14 amino acids. CDR3 region: CASSSQGGPYEQYF. The CDR3, as DNA: TGTGCCAGCAGCTCGCAGGGAGGGCCCTACGAGCAGTACTTC.

This clonotype was counted at least ten times. The chain joins TRBV10-1 to TRBJ2-7; 9 bases fit TRBD2. From germline, CDR1 is WNHNN and CDR2 SYGVQD (reference sequence). This CDR3 region has 16 residues. V lost 6 bases, J lost 0 bases, and 9 bases stayed unmatched. This chain's CDR3 is CASSGAGGENSYEQYF. The CDR3 bases are TGCGCCAGCAGCGGCGCGGGAGGGGAAAACTCCTACGAGCAGTACTTC.

This clonotype occurred a few times. The chain is built from TRBV5-8 and TRBJ1-5; tentatively, D is TRBD1 (6 bases). The CDR3 covers 15 residues. V was pared by 4 bases and J by 4 bases, with 15 bases between. Germline loops: CDR1 SGHTS, CDR2 YDEGEE. This CDR3 reads CASSPGTRSNQPQHF. CDR3 bases: TGTGCCAGCAGCCCGGGGACAAGGTCGAATCAGCCCCAGCATTTT.

V gene TRBV19 combines with J gene TRBJ1-1; D is undetermined. Germline lookup yields CDR1 LNHDA and CDR2 SQIVND (reference sequence). The CDR3 is made up of 11 amino acids. Trimming stripped 5 bases from V and 14 bases from J, with 15 bases between. CDR3 protein: CASSSRSPWFF. The DNA of the CDR3 is TGTGCCAGTAGTTCCCGGTCCCCTTGGTTCTTT. Looking up the rest from reference TRBV19 and TRBJ1-1 gives the full variable domain: DGGITQSPKYLFRKEGQNVTLSCEQNLNHDAMYWYRQDPGQGLRLIYYSQIVNDFQKGDIAEGYSVSREKKESFPLTVTSAQKNPTAFYLCASSSRSPWFFGQGTRLTVV.

The chain is built from TRBV6-2 or TRBV6-3 and TRBJ2-7; D is uncertain. V was trimmed by 4 bases and J by 1 base, leaving 8 bases between them. The CDR3 runs 13 residues. In germline, CDR1 is MNHEY, CDR2 SVGEGT. CDR3 nucleotides: TGTGCCAGCAGTTCTTACGCGTCCTACGAGCAGTACGTC. Translated: CASSSYASYEQYV.

This chain uses TRBV10-2 with TRBJ1-5; 7 bases line up with TRBD1. The CDR3 has 17 residues. V trimming: 3 bases; J trimming: 2 bases; junction bases outside the gene matches: 10. The V gene's germline CDR1 is WSHSY and CDR2 SAAADI. CDR3 residues: CASSDRSTGQRNQPQHF. The CDR3 DNA follows: TGCGCCAGCAGTGACCGGTCAACGGGACAGCGCAATCAGCCCCAGCATTTT.

This clonotype appeared a few times. The rearrangement uses TRBV20-1 and TRBJ2-7; TRBD2 is a possible D gene (6 bases). The CDR3 loop spans 14 amino acids. CDR1 is DFQATT, CDR2 SNEGSKA, per germline (reference sequence). V was shortened by 0 bases and J by 5 bases, with 14 bases between the two germline ends. The CDR3 DNA reads as TGCAGTGCTAGAGACTCGGCGGGACTCGACGAGCAGTACTTC. Translation gives CSARDSAGLDEQYF.

There are a few counts of this clonotype. V usage is TRBV20-1 and J usage is TRBJ1-1; D unclear. The CDR3 loop spans 14 amino acids. Trimming removed 4 bases from V and 0 bases from J, with 12 bases in between. Per the germline V gene, CDR1 is DFQATT and CDR2 is SNEGSKA (reference sequence). This CDR3 is CSAKSRGMNTEAFF. CDR3 bases: TGCAGTGCTAAAAGCCGGGGAATGAACACTGAAGCTTTCTTT.

V gene TRBV24-1 combines with J gene TRBJ1-3, with TRBD1 as a possible D gene (5 bases). The V end was cut by 9 bases, the J end by 0 bases, with 11 bases between. Per germline, CDR1 KGHDR and CDR2 SFDVKD. This CDR3 is 14 amino acids long. DNA for the CDR3: TGTGCCACCGGGGGGGAAGACTCTGGAAACACCATATATTTT. It is translated as CATGGEDSGNTIYF.

The gene calls are TRBV30 and TRBJ1-2; TRBD1 aligns across 8 bases. This CDR3 has 13 amino acids. Germline assignment: CDR1 GTSNPN and CDR2 SVGIG (reference sequence). Unmatched junction bases numbered 6, after V lost 3 bases and J lost 6 bases. The CDR3 spells CAWRETGGNGYTF. For the CDR3, the DNA is TGTGCCTGGAGAGAAACAGGGGGAAATGGCTACACCTTC.

The CDR3 spells CASRPELAGVGEQFF. CDR3 sequence (DNA): TGTGCCAGCAGGCCGGAACTAGCGGGAGTGGGTGAGCAGTTCTTC. The J gene is TRBJ2-1, the V gene TRBV27; TRBD2 matches at 11 bases. V shed 6 bases, J shed 9 bases, and the junction held 10 bases outside the gene matches. This CDR3 is 15 amino acids long. Germline lookup yields CDR1 MNHEY and CDR2 SMNVEV (reference sequence).

This clonotype was seen many times. CDR3 bases: TGTGCCAGCAGTTTACAGTCGGCTAGCGGGAGGGCCGTGTCAGGCACAGATACGCAGTATTTT. This sequence encodes CASSLQSASGRAVSGTDTQYF. The V call is TRBV27, the J call TRBJ2-3, with 12 nucleotides matching TRBD2. The CDR3 is 21 amino acids. Germline V gives CDR1 MNHEY, CDR2 SMNVEV (reference sequence). V gave up 2 bases and J gave up 1 base; unmatched junction bases: 16.

The V gene is TRBV5-1, the J gene TRBJ2-7; TRBD1 agrees at 7 bases. With V trimmed by 4 bases and J by 0 bases, 4 bases remained unmatched. In germline, CDR1 is SGHRS, CDR2 YFSETQ. CDR3 length: 14 residues. This chain's CDR3 is CASSRQGDSYEQYF. As DNA, the CDR3 is TGCGCCAGCAGCAGACAGGGCGACTCCTACGAGCAGTACTTC.

This clonotype was seen only a few times. The J gene is TRBJ1-1, the V gene TRBV7-3, with D perhaps TRBD1 (5 bases). Germline values: CDR1 SGHTA, CDR2 FQGTGA. Trimming took 2 bases from V and 4 from J, leaving 11 bases between them. The CDR3 is 14 residues long. In nucleotides, the CDR3 is TGTGCCAGCAGCTTAGGAGGGGCGAGCACTGAAGCTTTCTTT. As protein: CASSLGGASTEAFF.

This chain uses TRBV12-3 or TRBV12-4 with TRBJ2-3, with TRBD2 as a possible D gene (9 bases). V was shortened by 6 bases and J by 2 bases, with 21 bases between the two germline ends. The CDR3 is 17 amino acids. CDR3 nucleotides: TGTGCCAGCAGCCCCAGGGGGCTAGCGGGAACCACAGATACGCAGTATTTT. Amino acid sequence: CASSPRGLAGTTDTQYF.